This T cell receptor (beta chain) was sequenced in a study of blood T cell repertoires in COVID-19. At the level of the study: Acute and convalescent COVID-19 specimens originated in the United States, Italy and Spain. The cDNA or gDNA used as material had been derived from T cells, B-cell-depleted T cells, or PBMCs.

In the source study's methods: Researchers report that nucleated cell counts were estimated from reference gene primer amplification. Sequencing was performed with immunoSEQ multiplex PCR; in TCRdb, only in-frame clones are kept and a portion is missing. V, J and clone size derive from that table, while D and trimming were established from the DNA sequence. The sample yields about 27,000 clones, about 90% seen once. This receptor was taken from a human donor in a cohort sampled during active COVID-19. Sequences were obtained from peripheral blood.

DNA of the CDR3: TGTGCCACCAGCAGAGATTACCACGGCGGGGGCCCGAACACCGGGGAGCTGTTTTTT. Its translation is CATSRDYHGGGPNTGELFF. This chain joins TRBV15 and TRBJ2-2; a weak D match, TRBD2 (7 bases). V dropped 0 bases and J dropped 0 bases, with 17 bases sitting between them. Per the germline V gene, CDR1 is LNHNV and CDR2 is YYDKDF (reference sequence). The CDR3 is 19 residues long.